The 9 T cell receptor beta chains given below trace back to one sample, sequenced in a study of PD-1 blockade in mismatch repair-deficient tumors. Sequencing used immunoSEQ multiplex PCR; TCRdb keeps in-frame clones, though not all of them. The sample carries approximately 63,000 clones, around 88% recorded once. Sequencing used peripheral blood, obtained 52 weeks after starting pembrolizumab. The receptors originated from an adult with mismatch repair-deficient cancer.

The chain is built from TRBV7-8 and TRBJ2-4; possibly TRBD1 for D (6 bases). Trimming took off 1 base at V and 4 bases at J, with 11 bases between the two ends. The CDR3 is 15 residues long. Germline V CDR1 and CDR2: SGHVS, FQNEAQ. CDR3 sequence reads: CASSLVAGTKNIQYF. The CDR3 nucleotides read TGTGCCAGCAGCTTAGTGGCAGGGACAAAAAACATTCAGTACTTC.

The chain uses TRBV7-2 and TRBJ2-7, with a possible D match to TRBD1 (5 bases). Germline values: CDR1 SGHTA, CDR2 FQGNSA. The germline V and J ends were trimmed by 0 bases and 4 bases, with 10 bases remaining between them. This CDR3 contains 14 residues. CDR3 coding DNA: TGTGCCAGCAGCTTAGCCCCACAGGAGTACGAGCAGTACTTC. This gives the protein CASSLAPQEYEQYF.

J is TRBJ2-7 and V is TRBV4-1; 9 bases map to TRBD1. This CDR3 comprises 15 residues. V trimming: 0 bases; J trimming: 1 base; junction bases outside the gene matches: 1. From germline, CDR1 is MGHRA and CDR2 YSYEKL. CDR3 protein: CASSQETGGSYEQYF. DNA of the CDR3: TGCGCCAGCAGCCAAGAGACAGGGGGTTCCTACGAGCAGTACTTC.

The genes are TRBV6-5 and TRBJ2-7; D is ambiguous. Germline-derived CDR1 and CDR2 are MNHEY and SVGAGI. CDR3 size: 15 residues. With 2 bases removed from V and 1 base from J, the gap between germline ends came to 12 bases. Written as DNA, the CDR3 is TGTGCCAGCAGTTACCACTTAGGGAAATCCTACGAGCAGTACTTC. The encoded protein is CASSYHLGKSYEQYF.

This clone was counted a few times. The V call is TRBV27, the J call TRBJ1-4, with 7 bases aligning to TRBD1. Germline CDR1 is MNHEY and CDR2 is SMNVEV (reference sequence). The CDR3 has 14 amino acids. V lost 6 bases to trimming and J lost 7 bases; unmatched junction nucleotides: 8. CDR3 amino acids: CASRQRGHGEKLFF. Here the CDR3 DNA reads TGTGCCAGCAGGCAGAGGGGGCACGGTGAAAAACTGTTTTTT. Drawing the rest from reference TRBV27 and TRBJ1-4, the complete variable domain is EAQVTQNPRYLITVTGKKLTVTCSQNMNHEYMSWYRQDPGLGLRQIYYSMNVEVTDKGDVPEGYKVSRKEKRNFPLILESPSPNQTSLYFCASRQRGHGEKLFFGSGTQLSVL.

This sequence joins TRBV5-1 and TRBJ1-1, with TRBD1 as a possible D gene (6 bases). CDR3 size: 12 residues. CDR1 and CDR2 from the germline V gene are SGHRS and YFSETQ. The V end was cut by 2 bases, the J end by 6 bases, with 8 bases between. Written as DNA, the CDR3 is TGCGCCAGCAGCTTACAGGGACCTGAAGCTTTCTTT. This sequence encodes CASSLQGPEAFF.

This clone was recorded only once. The chain employs TRBV19 and TRBJ1-4; D perhaps matches TRBD1 (5 bases). The CDR3 covers 18 residues. Trimming took 1 base from V and 0 from J, leaving 15 bases between them. From germline, CDR1 is LNHDA and CDR2 SQIVND (reference sequence). This chain's CDR3 is CASSIAGRALATNEKLFF. The CDR3 nucleotides read TGTGCCAGTAGTATAGCCGGCAGGGCTCTTGCAACTAATGAAAAACTGTTTTTT.

CDR3 sequence (DNA): TGTGCCAGCAGCACGGAGGGTGTTGCGGGAGGGTTAACTGTTAATGAGCAGTTCTTC. Its protein is CASSTEGVAGGLTVNEQFF. This chain connects TRBV11-2 to TRBJ2-1, with 9 positions matching TRBD2. Germline CDR1 SGHAT, CDR2 FQNNGV. The ends lost 5 bases at V and 7 bases at J; junction bases unmatched: 21. CDR3 length: 19 residues.

The V call is TRBV4-3, the J call TRBJ2-1, with 9 bases lining up with TRBD2. V dropped 4 bases and J dropped 4; count of bases not matched to a gene: 5. Germline lookup yields CDR1 LGHNA and CDR2 YSLEER. The CDR3 runs 15 residues. CDR3 loop: CASSPTSGGYNEQFF. The CDR3 DNA follows: TGCGCCAGCAGCCCGACTAGCGGTGGGTACAATGAGCAGTTCTTC.